Each of the 15 T cell receptor beta chains below was sequenced from the same sample in a study of glioma-infiltrating T cells. Using RNA template, CDR3s of TCR alpha and beta were amplified with iRepertoire arm-PCR. TCRdb reanalysed the multiplex PCR reads using MiXCR and keeps one entry per CDR3 protein. This sample has about 93,000 distinct CDR3 sequences, with roughly 40% found just once. Sample: glioma tissue, nonneoplastic brain tissue, or PBMCs (not recorded which). The origin of the receptors is a human donor with low-grade glioma or glioblastoma, undergoing nonglioma brain surgery, or in good health (not recorded which).

This clonotype was found many times. The chain combines TRBV18 with TRBJ1-2, with D perhaps TRBD1 (5 bases). The V end was cut by 5 bases, the J end by 3 bases, with 10 bases between. CDR1 is KGHSH, CDR2 LQKENI, per germline. This CDR3 is built from 13 residues. In DNA, the CDR3 is TGTGCCAGCTCAGACAGAGGCGACTATGGCTACACCTTC. Its protein product is CASSDRGDYGYTF.

This clonotype showed up many times. The gene calls are TRBV19 and TRBJ1-5, with D unclear. The CDR3 runs 13 residues. Germline CDR1 reads LNHDA; CDR2 reads SQIVND (reference sequence). V was pared by 8 bases and J by 3 bases, with 11 bases between. CDR3 in DNA: TGTGCCAGTGCCTACAGACCCAATCAGCCCCAGCATTTT. This codes for CASAYRPNQPQHF.

A remark on this clonotype: This likely comes from a read error, as the CDR3 has no conserved phenylalanine or tryptophan at its end. Here the CDR3 DNA reads TGTGCCAGCACCCCGGCAGGGAAGGCTGGCTACACCTCT. Residues: CASTPAGKAGYTS. The V call is TRBV28, the J call TRBJ1-2; D might be TRBD1 (5 bases). V lost 7 bases to trimming and J lost 7 bases, with 16 bases between them. The CDR3 length is 13 residues. The germline CDR1 and CDR2 sequences are MDHEN and SYDVKM.

Turning to this clonotype: A much larger clone lies a single base off, so this may be a read error. V and J are TRBV20-1 and TRBJ2-5; either TRBD1 or TRBD2 may supply D (6 bases each). Germline assignment: CDR1 DFQATT and CDR2 SNEGSKA (reference sequence). The CDR3 has 14 residues. The CDR3 spells CSVRVGHGRETQYF. DNA for the CDR3: TGCAGCGTTCGTGTGGGACATGGGAGGGAGACCCAGTACTTC.

In its sample, this clonotype ranks as medium-sized. This chain joins TRBV6-2 or TRBV6-3 and TRBJ2-7; no definite D call. The CDR3 runs to 11 residues. V dropped 5 bases and J dropped 5 bases, with 7 bases sitting between them. Germline CDR1 MNHEY, CDR2 SVGEGT. The CDR3 protein is CASSPFHEQYF. CDR3 nucleotides: TGTGCCAGCAGTCCATTCCACGAGCAGTACTTC.

This clonotype was counted at least ten times. The rearrangement links TRBV9 to TRBJ2-1, with a tentative D call TRBD2 (6 bases). V was shortened by 0 bases and J by 0 bases, with 10 bases between the two germline ends. The CDR3 runs 16 residues. In germline, CDR1 is SGDLS, CDR2 YYNGEE. CDR3 residues: CASSVGPGASYNEQFF. The CDR3 DNA is TGTGCCAGCAGCGTAGGGCCGGGAGCCTCCTACAATGAGCAGTTCTTC.

This clonotype was recorded many times. The gene calls are TRBV7-8 and TRBJ1-1, with D tentatively TRBD1 (5 bases). Between the trimmed V and J ends, which lost 7 bases and 2 bases, there was a span of 11 bases. CDR3 length: 13 amino acids. Germline V CDR1 and CDR2: SGHVS, FQNEAQ. The CDR3 here is CASNKQDNTEAFF. CDR3 nucleotides: TGTGCCAGCAACAAACAGGATAACACTGAAGCTTTCTTT.

Many counts were recorded for this clonotype. The V call is TRBV25-1, the J call TRBJ2-1; D perhaps matches TRBD2 (5 bases). V dropped 1 base and J dropped 11 bases, with 21 bases sitting between them. There are 16 residues in the CDR3. Germline V lookup: CDR1 MGHDK, CDR2 SYGVNS. The chain's CDR3 is CASSEFGLEGRGKQFF. CDR3 sequence (DNA): TGTGCCAGCAGTGAATTCGGCCTAGAGGGTCGAGGTAAGCAGTTCTTC.

Ten or more counts support this clonotype. The V and J genes are TRBV7-9 and TRBJ2-7, with 8 positions matching TRBD2. Losses at the gene ends were 5 bases for V and 2 bases for J; bases not matched to a gene: 11. Germline CDR1 and CDR2: SEHNR and FQNEAQ (reference sequence). The CDR3 spans 16 residues. The CDR3 region has the DNA TGTGCCAGCAGCCCCCCGGGTAGCGGGGCACCCTACGAGCAGTACTTC. This gives the protein CASSPPGSGAPYEQYF.

This clonotype was observed a single time. A much larger clone differs by one base, so this may be a read error. The V and J genes are TRBV3-1 and TRBJ2-5; D not certain. The CDR3 loop spans 14 amino acids. Germline values: CDR1 LGHDT, CDR2 YNNKEL (reference sequence). V lost 3 bases, J lost 5 bases, and 13 bases lay in between. CDR3: CASSQPLGRETQYF. CDR3 DNA: TGTGCCAGCAGCCAGCCCCTCGGCCGGGAGACCCAGTACTTC.

This clonotype was seen ten or more times. Compared with germline, one end of the junction differs, possibly owing to a read error. The chain has TRBV4-1 and TRBJ2-7; weak D call: TRBD1 (6 bases). The CDR3 has 17 residues. CDR1 is MGHRA, CDR2 YSYEKL, per germline. The DNA of the CDR3 is TGCGCCAGCAGCCCCGACCAGGGGCCGGGGTATACGGACGATCAGTACTTC. It codes for CASSPDQGPGYTDDQYF.

This clonotype was found many times. The chain recombines TRBV7-2 with TRBJ1-2; a possible D gene is TRBD1 (6 bases). V was clipped by 5 bases and J by 4 bases, with 14 bases between them. The CDR3 totals 14 residues. Germline V gene sequence: CDR1 SGHTA, CDR2 FQGNSA. The CDR3 region has the DNA TGTGCCAGCAGCCCGCGACAGGCCAGCTATGGCTACACCTTC. Translated: CASSPRQASYGYTF.

This clonotype was observed many times. This chain links TRBV28 with TRBJ2-3; a possible D gene is TRBD1 (5 bases). Germline CDR1 reads MDHEN; CDR2 reads SYDVKM. Trimming pared 8 bases from V and 2 bases from J, leaving 11 bases between. This CDR3 is built from 13 residues. Here the CDR3 DNA reads TGTGCCAGCCTCGACAGTATCACAGATACGCAGTATTTT. Translating gives CASLDSITDTQYF.

The genes are TRBV29-1 and TRBJ2-7; tentatively, D is TRBD1 or TRBD2 (5 bases each). Germline CDR1 reads SQVTM; CDR2 reads ANQGSEA. Trimming stripped 7 bases from V and 5 bases from J, with 12 bases between. The CDR3 length is 11 residues. The CDR3 DNA sequence: TGCAGCGCCCGATTGGGGGACGAGCAGTACTTC. Translated, it gives CSARLGDEQYF.

Worth noting for this clonotype: A read error is possible here, since a much larger clone lies one base away. The chain recombines TRBV29-1 with TRBJ2-7, with D possibly matching TRBD1 (6 bases). Per the germline V gene, CDR1 is SQVTM and CDR2 is ANQGSEA. The CDR3 extends over 12 amino acids. The ends were cut back, 5 bases at V and 7 bases at J, with 15 bases in the middle. The CDR3 here is CSVRQDQGEQYF. The CDR3 region has the DNA TGCAGCGTTAGACAGGATCAGGGGGAGCAGTACTTC.